These T cell receptor beta chains were read from a single sample in a study of T cell responses to AZD1222 COVID-19 vaccine. Method: immunoSEQ multiplex PCR; TCRdb's copy keeps in-frame clones and lacks some. The sample consists of approximately 140,000 clones, about nine tenths of them appearing once. The sequencing used peripheral blood, collected on day 0 of MenACWY control vaccination. The source of these receptors is an adult in good health. Both conserved end residues are part of each CDR3. Fields, in order: J gene, V gene, CDR3 length, CDR3 protein.

>TRBJ1-6|TRBV10-2|14
CASSDTGPRSPLHF
>TRBJ1-1|TRBV18|14
CASSGTGPNTEAFF
>TRBJ1-3|TRBV6-5|15
CASSYSMGAGNTIYF
>TRBJ1-2|TRBV30|11
CAWSDGAGYTF
>TRBJ2-1|TRBV7-6|20
CASSLIGVAGGRDRGNEQFF
>TRBJ2-7|TRBV7-9|14
CASSPLGRDHEQYF
>TRBJ1-5|TRBV6-5|14
CASKSWRGNQPQHF
>TRBJ1-1|TRBV5-1|15
CASSAKPGKDTEAFF
>TRBJ2-1|TRBV9|17
CASSAHPTSDGNNEQFF
>TRBJ1-1|TRBV7-9|13
CASRSTGNTEAFF
>TRBJ2-1|TRBV6-4|13
CASSDDYHNEQFF
>TRBJ2-1|TRBV7-6|17
CASSPTTSGTLRDEQFF
>TRBJ1-5|TRBV11-2|16
CASSPSPVTGNQPQHF
>TRBJ2-7|TRBV23-1|15
CASSRGTSVSYEQYF